The 16 T cell receptor beta chains below were found in one sample sequenced in a study of T cells in tuberculosis. Cells were sorted from thawed PBMC rested overnight and stained with GMM-loaded CD1B tetramer, viability dye and anti-CD3. CD1B tetramers were loaded with Rhodococcus equi-derived C32 glucose monomycolate. This table comes from immunoSEQ multiplex PCR, and its TCRdb copy is limited to in-frame clones, with some not included. The profile shows roughly 60,000 clones, 80% to 85% of them singletons. Sequenced: CD1b-GMM tetramer-negative cells sorted from PBMCs. These receptors were obtained from an adult woman with latent tuberculosis.

The chain combines TRBV6-4 with TRBJ2-5, with D maybe TRBD1 (6 bases). The germline CDR1 and CDR2 sequences are MRHNA and SNTAGT. The CDR3 is made up of 13 amino acids. With 4 bases removed from V and 7 bases from J, the gap between germline ends came to 13 bases. The CDR3 nucleotides are TGTGCCAGCAGTGCCCCCCTAGGGGGGACCCAGTACTTC. This sequence encodes CASSAPLGGTQYF.

The chain recombines TRBV10-2 with TRBJ2-7; 8 bases line up with TRBD2. The length of the CDR3 is 15 residues. After removal of 3 bases from V and 1 base from J, the junction contained 5 bases not matched to a gene. The germline V gene encodes CDR1 WSHSY and CDR2 SAAADI. The CDR3 sequence: CASSDPSGPSYEQYF. For the CDR3, the DNA is TGCGCCAGCAGTGACCCTAGCGGGCCTTCCTACGAGCAGTACTTC.

The sample holds a few counts of this clone. The chain employs TRBV18 and TRBJ1-3; TRBD1 is a possible D gene (6 bases). Germline V CDR1 and CDR2: KGHSH, LQKENI. The CDR3 length is 15 residues. Trimming pared 6 bases from V and 7 bases from J, leaving 19 bases between. In DNA, the CDR3 is TGTGCCAGCTCCCTTACAGGGTCTGGATCGAACACCATATATTTT. It specifies CASSLTGSGSNTIYF.

The gene calls are TRBV11-3 and TRBJ2-5, with D possibly being TRBD2 (6 bases). CDR1 and CDR2 (germline): SGHNT, YENEEA. The CDR3 has 17 residues. V was pared by 5 bases and J by 3 bases, with 22 bases between. In DNA form, the CDR3 reads TGTGCCAGCAGCCGTATAATCCACGGGACTGGGAAAGAGACCCAGTACTTC. Its translation is CASSRIIHGTGKETQYF.

This clone came up once. This sequence joins TRBV29-1 and TRBJ2-5; no firm D call. Per germline, CDR1 SQVTM and CDR2 ANQGSEA. V lost 1 base and J 6 bases, leaving 9 bases between the germline ends. This CDR3 region has 12 residues. CDR3 loop: CSVEVGPKTQYF. The DNA of the CDR3 is TGCAGCGTTGAAGTGGGCCCGAAGACCCAGTACTTC.

This chain links TRBV19 with TRBJ1-5; a possible D gene is TRBD1 (6 bases). Trimming removed 2 bases from V and 3 bases from J, with 17 bases in between. CDR3 length: 17 residues. In germline, CDR1 is LNHDA, CDR2 SQIVND (reference sequence). The CDR3 sequence: CASSITSDSLSNQPQHF. DNA for the CDR3: TGTGCCAGTAGTATAACGTCGGACAGCCTATCCAATCAGCCCCAGCATTTT.

The chain uses TRBV5-6 and TRBJ2-7; D might be TRBD1 (6 bases). This CDR3 is built from 14 residues. Germline values: CDR1 SGHDT, CDR2 YYEEEE. Trimming left V 4 bases short and J 7 bases short, with 18 bases between. CDR3 protein: CASSPLGAVVEQYF. CDR3 nucleotide sequence: TGTGCCAGCAGCCCGTTGGGGGCCGTTGTGGAGCAGTACTTC.

This clone appeared a single time. V gene TRBV14 combines with J gene TRBJ2-7; D is unresolved. Per the germline V gene, CDR1 is SGHDN and CDR2 is FVKESK. The V end lost 1 base, the J end lost 6 bases, and 4 bases lay between the germline ends. CDR3 size: 11 residues. The CDR3 DNA is TGTGCCAGCAGCCAAGGGAGCGAGCAGTACTTC. It encodes CASSQGSEQYF.

This chain connects TRBV19 to TRBJ2-6; D unresolved. Germline CDR1 is LNHDA and CDR2 is SQIVND (reference sequence). This CDR3 is built from 15 residues. V lost 3 bases and J lost 0, with 6 bases in between. The CDR3 region is CASSITGSGANVLTF. The CDR3 nucleotides read TGTGCCAGTAGTATTACGGGCTCTGGGGCCAACGTCCTGACTTTC.

This sequence joins TRBV29-1 and TRBJ2-7; D remains ambiguous. The V and J ends lost 4 bases and 3 bases respectively, with 10 bases between them. The CDR3 is 12 residues long. CDR1 SQVTM and CDR2 ANQGSEA come from the germline V gene. CDR3 in DNA: TGCAGCGTTGTAACAGACCACTACGAGCAGTACTTC. Translating gives CSVVTDHYEQYF.

The V gene is TRBV14, the J gene TRBJ1-1; D unclear. The CDR3 is made up of 13 amino acids. Germline V lookup: CDR1 SGHDN, CDR2 FVKESK. The V end lost 1 base, the J end lost 5 bases, and 8 bases lay between the germline ends. The CDR3 loop is CASSQGEGTEAFF. The CDR3 bases are TGTGCCAGCAGCCAAGGGGAGGGAACTGAAGCTTTCTTT.

The gene calls are TRBV5-6 and TRBJ1-5, with a weak D call TRBD1 (5 bases). Looked up from germline, CDR1 is SGHDT and CDR2 is YYEEEE. The ends were cut back, 0 bases at V and 0 bases at J, with 7 bases in the middle. The CDR3 has 15 residues. CDR3 DNA sequence: TGTGCCAGCAGCTTGGGGGGCTTTAGCAATCAGCCCCAGCATTTT. It is translated as CASSLGGFSNQPQHF.

The CDR3 DNA follows: TGCGCCAGCAGCCTGTTAGCGGTCCCGGAGGATACGCAGTATTTT. Translation gives CASSLLAVPEDTQYF. The J gene is TRBJ2-3, the V gene TRBV5-1; perhaps TRBD2 as D (6 bases). Germline CDR1 reads SGHRS; CDR2 reads YFSETQ. The CDR3 has 15 residues. V was shortened by 4 bases and J by 6 bases, with 18 bases between the two germline ends.

Comments on this clone: One end of the junction varies from germline; a read error may be responsible. V usage is TRBV28 and J usage is TRBJ1-6, with D uncertain. The germline gives CDR1 MDHEN, CDR2 SYDVKM. This CDR3 has 11 amino acids. This CDR3 is CASSYNSPLHF. The CDR3 nucleotides are TGTGCCAGCAGTTATAATTCCCCCCTCCACTTT.

By sample share, this clone is medium-sized. This rearrangement joins TRBV12-5 to TRBJ1-5; TRBD1 agrees at 7 bases. The CDR3 spans 15 residues. Germline lookup yields CDR1 LGHNT and CDR2 FRNRAP. The J segment lost 1 base and the V segment lost 1 base, leaving 1 base of the junction unmatched. This CDR3 is CASGLEQGSNQPQHF. Written as DNA, the CDR3 is TGTGCTAGTGGTTTGGAACAGGGGAGCAATCAGCCCCAGCATTTT.

This chain joins TRBV27 and TRBJ2-5; weak D call: TRBD1 (5 bases). Per the germline V gene, CDR1 is MNHEY and CDR2 is SMNVEV (reference sequence). Trimming took 4 bases from V and 5 from J, leaving 11 bases between them. This CDR3 spans 13 amino acids. The CDR3 DNA follows: TGTGCCAGCAGTTCCGACAGTACGGAGACCCAGTACTTC. Protein product: CASSSDSTETQYF.